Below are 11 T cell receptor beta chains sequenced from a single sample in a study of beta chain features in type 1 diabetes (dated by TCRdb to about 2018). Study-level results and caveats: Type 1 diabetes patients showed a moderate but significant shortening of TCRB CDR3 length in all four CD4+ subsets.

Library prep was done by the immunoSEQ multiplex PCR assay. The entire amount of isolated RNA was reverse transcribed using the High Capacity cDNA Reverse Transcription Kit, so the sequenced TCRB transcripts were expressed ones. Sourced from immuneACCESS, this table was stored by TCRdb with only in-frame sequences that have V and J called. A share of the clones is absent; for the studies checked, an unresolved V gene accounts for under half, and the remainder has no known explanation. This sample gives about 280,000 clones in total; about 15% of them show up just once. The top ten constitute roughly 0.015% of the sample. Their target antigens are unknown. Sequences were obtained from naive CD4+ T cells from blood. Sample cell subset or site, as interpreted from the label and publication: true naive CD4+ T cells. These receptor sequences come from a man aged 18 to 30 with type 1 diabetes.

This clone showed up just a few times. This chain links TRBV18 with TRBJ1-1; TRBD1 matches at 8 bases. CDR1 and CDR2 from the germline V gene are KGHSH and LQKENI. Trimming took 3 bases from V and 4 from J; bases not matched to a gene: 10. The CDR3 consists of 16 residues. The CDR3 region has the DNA TGTGCCAGCTCACCCCGGACAGGGAGGCGAGGCACTGAAGCTTTCTTT. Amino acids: CASSPRTGRRGTEAFF.

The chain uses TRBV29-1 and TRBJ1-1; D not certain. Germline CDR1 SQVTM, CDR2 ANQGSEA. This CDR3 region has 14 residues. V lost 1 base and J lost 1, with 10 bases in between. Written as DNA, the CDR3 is TGCAGCGTTGAAGGACTGGTGGAGAACACTGAAGCTTTCTTT. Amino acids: CSVEGLVENTEAFF.

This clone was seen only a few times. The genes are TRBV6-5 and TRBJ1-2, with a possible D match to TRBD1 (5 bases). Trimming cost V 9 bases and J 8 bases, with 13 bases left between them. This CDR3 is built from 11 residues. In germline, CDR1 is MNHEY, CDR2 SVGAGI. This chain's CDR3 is CASGRGGGYTF. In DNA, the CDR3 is TGTGCCAGTGGGAGGGGAGGCGGCTACACCTTC.

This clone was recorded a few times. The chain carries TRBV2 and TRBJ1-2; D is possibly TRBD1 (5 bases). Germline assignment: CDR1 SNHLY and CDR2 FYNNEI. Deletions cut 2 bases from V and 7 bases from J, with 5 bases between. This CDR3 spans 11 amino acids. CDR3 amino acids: CASSERGGYTF. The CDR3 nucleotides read TGTGCCAGCAGTGAAAGGGGTGGCTACACCTTC.

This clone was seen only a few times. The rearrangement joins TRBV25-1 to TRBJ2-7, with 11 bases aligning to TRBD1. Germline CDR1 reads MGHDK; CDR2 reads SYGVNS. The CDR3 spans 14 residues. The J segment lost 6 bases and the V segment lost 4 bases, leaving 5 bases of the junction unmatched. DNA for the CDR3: TGTGCCAGCAGTGTTTCCGGGACAGGGGGCGAGCAGTACTTC. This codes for CASSVSGTGGEQYF.

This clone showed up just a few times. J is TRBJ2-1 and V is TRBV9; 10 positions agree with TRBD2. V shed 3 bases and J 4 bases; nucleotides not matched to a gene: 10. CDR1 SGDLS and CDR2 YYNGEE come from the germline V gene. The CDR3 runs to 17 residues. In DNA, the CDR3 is TGTGCCAGCAGCGCCACACGTCTAGCGGGAGCTTACAATGAGCAGTTCTTC. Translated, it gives CASSATRLAGAYNEQFF. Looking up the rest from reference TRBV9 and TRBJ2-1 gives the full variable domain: DSGVTQTPKHLITATGQRVTLRCSPRSGDLSVYWYQQSLDQGLQFLIQYYNGEERAKGNILERFSAQQFPDLHSELNLSSLELGDSALYFCASSATRLAGAYNEQFFGPGTRLTVL.

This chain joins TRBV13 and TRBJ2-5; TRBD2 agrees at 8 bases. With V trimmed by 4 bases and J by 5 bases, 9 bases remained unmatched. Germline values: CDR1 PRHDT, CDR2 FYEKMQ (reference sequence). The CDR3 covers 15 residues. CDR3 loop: CASSSSAGVRETQYF. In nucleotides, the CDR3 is TGTGCCAGCAGCTCCTCAGCGGGAGTAAGGGAGACCCAGTACTTC.

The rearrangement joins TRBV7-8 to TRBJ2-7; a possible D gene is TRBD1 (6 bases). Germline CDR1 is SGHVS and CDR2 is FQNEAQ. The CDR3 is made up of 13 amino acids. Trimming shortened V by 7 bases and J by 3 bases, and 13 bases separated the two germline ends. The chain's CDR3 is CASTMPGDYEQYF. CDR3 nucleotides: TGTGCCAGCACCATGCCAGGGGACTACGAGCAGTACTTC. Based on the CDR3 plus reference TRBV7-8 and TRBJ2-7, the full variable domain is GAGVSQSPRYKVAKRGQDVALRCDPISGHVSLFWYQQALGQGPEFLTYFQNEAQLDKSGLPSDRFFAERPEGSVSTLKIQRTQQEDSAVYLCASTMPGDYEQYFGPGTRLTVT.

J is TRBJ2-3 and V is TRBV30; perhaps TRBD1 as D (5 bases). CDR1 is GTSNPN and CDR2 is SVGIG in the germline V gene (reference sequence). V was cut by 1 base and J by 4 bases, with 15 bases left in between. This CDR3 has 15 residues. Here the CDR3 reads CAWSESGIWADTQYF. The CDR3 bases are TGTGCCTGGAGTGAATCAGGGATTTGGGCAGATACGCAGTATTTT.

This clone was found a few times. In DNA form, the CDR3 reads TGTGCCTGGAGTGTAGGGGGCAGAAAACTGTTTTTT. It specifies CAWSVGGRKLFF. The gene calls are TRBV30 and TRBJ1-4, with 7 bases matching TRBD1. This CDR3 comprises 12 residues. Per germline, CDR1 GTSNPN and CDR2 SVGIG (reference sequence). After removal of 0 bases from V and 10 bases from J, the junction contained 2 bases not matched to a gene.

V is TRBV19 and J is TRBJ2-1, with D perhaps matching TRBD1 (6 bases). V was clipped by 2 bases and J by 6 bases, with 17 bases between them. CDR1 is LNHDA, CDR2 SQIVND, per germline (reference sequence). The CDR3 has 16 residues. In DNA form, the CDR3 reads TGTGCCAGTAGTATATGGGGGCTGGCCAAGAGCAATGAGCAGTTCTTC. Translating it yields CASSIWGLAKSNEQFF.